This T cell receptor (beta chain) came from a study of monozygotic twins with inflammatory bowel disease. CDR3 length: 15 amino acids. TCRdb re-analyzed the 5' RACE reads; it lists each CDR3 protein once, without DNA. This sample contains roughly 330,000 distinct CDR3 sequences. On this clonotype: The antigen remains undetermined.

The study's findings and limits: IBD patients shared fewer clonotypes with other individuals than healthy twins, especially patients with disease activity signs. Whereas healthy co-twins had higher TCRbeta diversity (inverse Simpson), IBD patients had lower diversity.

The chain carries TRBV12-3 or TRBV12-4 and TRBJ2-1; the D call from TCRdb, TRBD2, cannot be confirmed without DNA. The specimen sequenced was blood. This sequence originates from a human donor with ulcerative colitis or Crohn's disease, or a healthy co-twin of an affected twin (not recorded which). The CDR3 here is CASSPATSGYNEQFF.